This T cell receptor (beta chain) was captured in a study of T cells in Graves' hyperthyroidism and ophthalmopathy (dated by TCRdb to about 2019). A note on the overall study: Peripheral blood was collected at initial diagnosis, before any treatment. A discovery cohort of around 100 patients, approximately 45 with Graves' ophthalmopathy and approximately 57 with stable Graves' hyperthyroidism, was used to find distinguishing TCR V-J signatures. Prospective prediction of ophthalmopathy was tested in an independent validation cohort of 18 to 20 hyperthyroidism patients and 15 to 17 patients who later progressed to ophthalmopathy. The 100 or so discovery patients were divided at random into training and test sets in a 7:3 ratio. The study also compared thyroid tissue and blood T-cell repertoires from 6 or 7 Graves' hyperthyroidism patients. Once sampling was done, hyperthyroidism patients were given methimazole at a starting dose of 30 mg daily, whereas ophthalmopathy patients were given high-dose intravenous methylprednisolone. According to the paper, TCR Vbeta CDR3 sequencing was carried out on about 140 peripheral blood samples, which came from about 45 ophthalmopathy, 75 or so hyperthyroidism and about 17 progressor patients. Beyond this particular receptor, the publication reports: A 13 V-J signature model separated ophthalmopathy from stable hyperthyroidism, with about 88% sensitivity and about 81% specificity in cross-validation and 80%/75% in testing. Sample size was not statistically predetermined, and blinding of investigators to group allocation was not performed. In validation, progression to ophthalmopathy was predicted by the model with nearly 71% sensitivity and 72% to 85% specificity, a median of roughly 6 months before onset. Blood samples also contained most of the expanded thyroid clonotypes (frequency above 0.001), which suggests that blood repertoires may reflect thyroid immune responses.

Sequences LGHDT (CDR1) and YNNKEL (CDR2) are obtained from the germline V gene (reference sequence). V is clipped by 0 bases and J by 7 bases, and the sequence between their germline boundaries is 4 bases long. From its cysteine to its phenylalanine, the CDR3 spans 12 amino acids. Only the CDR3 part of the read is kept: 36 bases, read in frame from the first base. The TCR beta CDR3 regions were amplified from RNA transcripts. The first round of RT-PCR for the TCR CDR3 was performed with the HTBI primer set and the Qiagen OneStep RT-PCR kit. Libraries were constructed in a second round of multiplex PCR, after which size selection and purification were performed. Sequencing of the libraries was done on an Illumina HiSeq2000 using paired-end 100 bp reads. Per the original workflow: SOAPnuke was used to process the raw data, with reads discarded if the reads contained adapters or uncalled bases, had a mean Phred below 15, or lacked an exact constant-primer or identifier match. High-quality paired reads were merged using COPE v1.2.5, and each unique nucleotide sequence was defined as a clonotype. Clonotypes were aligned to IMGT TRBV, TRBD and TRBJ reference segments using MiTCR v1.1. Only V-J combinations with frequency above 0.0001, covering 98% to 99.2% of repertoires, were analysed. The TCS score was defined as the ratio of F50 (clonal expansion) to E x V (chaos), calculated using BLOSUM62-based TCRdist between CDR3 peptides within each V-J. Welch's t-statistics and random forest reduced roughly 500 V-J features to 10 to 15, which were used in a naive Bayes classifier (R e1071). The public reads were reanalyzed by TCRdb: fastp trimming at Q25, MiXCR alignment, in-frame beta chains only. Rows are unified per CDR3 protein, each entry keeping the most common DNA and genes. TCRdb's processing, not the study's, gives the V and J calls here. The sample profile shows fewer than 450,000 distinct CDR3 sequences; about a sixth of them were found once. Around a third of the sample goes to the ten largest clones.

The hyperthyroidism patients were between 18 and 65 years old and newly diagnosed, with a disease duration of less than 2 months. Patients with uncontrolled infections, other autoimmune diseases, pregnancy or lactation were excluded. Diagnoses relied on clinical symptoms, serum thyroxine and TRAb, thyroid ultrasound and orbital computed tomography. Blood from progressor patients was collected at the time of first diagnosis with hyperthyroidism, before any ophthalmopathy symptoms had appeared. PBMCs were separated from 10 ml of fresh peripheral blood using Ficoll-Paque density gradient centrifugation. Patients classed as progressors first received a Graves' hyperthyroidism diagnosis and then went on to develop ophthalmopathy during follow-up. Total RNA was extracted using Trizol reagent, and RNA quality was assessed on an Agilent 2100 Bioanalyzer. For this clonotype: Its antigen has not been determined. No base qualities exist here, and no much larger clone lies one base off it.

The sample comprised blood. This TCR derives from a woman younger than 45 with Graves' hyperthyroidism that later progressed to Graves' ophthalmopathy. The rearranged segments are TRBV3-1 and TRBJ2-1; the D gene assignment is ambiguous. The CDR3 here reads CASSQDRNEQFF. The sequenced DNA is TGTGCCAGCAGCCAAGATAGGAATGAGCAGTTCTTC.